This TCR beta chain was captured in a study of control samples from healthy donors and cancer patients. Generated by immunoSEQ multiplex PCR, the TCRdb table keeps only in-frame clones and is missing some. The table records roughly 130,000 clones, 85% to 95% of them present only once. CDR3 size: 14 residues. Sample: PBMCs. The V gene is TRBV12-1, the J gene TRBJ1-2; the DNA was not compared with TRBD1, the D call given in the table. TRBV12-1 is shown as a pseudogene. This TCR came from a man aged 45-65 years with head and neck cancer. CDR3 sequence reads: CASIHRRGPYGYTF. CDR3 in DNA: TGTGCCAGCATCCATCGGAGGGGGCCCTATGGCTACACCTTC.